This TCR beta chain appears in the sequencing data of a study of blood T cell repertoires in COVID-19. About the research overall: Some COVID-19 samples were acute and others convalescent; all came from the United States, Italy and Spain. Nucleic acid was either cDNA or gDNA, and it came from T cells, B-cell-depleted T cells, or PBMCs.

This CDR3 is 14 amino acids long. Trimming removed 4 bases from V and 4 bases from J; junction bases left unmatched: 5. The germline gives CDR1 MNHEY, CDR2 SVGAGI. In the source study's methods: Counts of nucleated cells, estimated from reference gene primer amplification, were obtained. TCRdb's table, derived via immunoSEQ multiplex PCR, lists solely in-frame clones and lacks some. The DNA gave D and trimming, while V, J and clone size come from that table. The table has roughly 350,000 clones, approximately 88% seen once. Material for sequencing was peripheral blood. This receptor was taken from a woman aged 50 to 60 with active or convalescent COVID-19. The genes are TRBV6-5 and TRBJ2-7, with 9 positions matching TRBD2. The CDR3 is CASSLASGVYEQYF. In DNA form, the CDR3 reads TGTGCCAGCAGTTTAGCTAGCGGGGTTTACGAGCAGTACTTC.